These T cell receptor beta chains were read from a single sample in a study of OX40 agonist ivuxolimab in advanced cancers. Using immunoSEQ multiplex PCR, the repertoire was profiled, and TCRdb retains in-frame clones only, with some absent. This sample has tens of thousands of clones, with about 85% found just once. Sequenced material: CD4+ or CD8+ T cells sorted from blood, taken in a trial of the OX40 agonist ivuxolimab. The receptors originated from an adult with an advanced solid tumor such as melanoma, head and neck, liver or kidney cancer. The CDR3 runs from the conserved cysteine through the conserved F or W. The D gene is left open where the match is weak. Where a row states a size, it is once, few, many or the class of an expanded clone; other rows omit it.

D gene | J gene | clone size | V gene | CDR3 DNA | CDR3 protein
NA | TRBJ1-2 | NA | TRBV6-5 | TGTGCCAGCAGTTACTCCGGTGCAGGACCTGTATATGGCTACACCTTC | CASSYSGAGPVYGYTF
NA | TRBJ2-7 | NA | TRBV9 | TGTGCCAGCAGCGTAGGGCCGGAGATCGAGCAGTACTTC | CASSVGPEIEQYF
TRBD2 | TRBJ2-5 | NA | TRBV9 | TGTGCCAGCAGCGTAGATTTCGGGGAGGGAGGGACCCAGTACTTC | CASSVDFGEGGTQYF
TRBD1 | TRBJ1-2 | NA | TRBV11-2 | TGTGCCAGCAGCTTCAACACAGGGGATTATGGCTACACCTTC | CASSFNTGDYGYTF
NA | TRBJ1-1 | NA | TRBV6-4 | TGTGCCAGCAGAGGACAACCGAACACTGAAGCTTTCTTT | CASRGQPNTEAFF
NA | TRBJ2-7 | NA | TRBV9 | TGTGCCAGCAGCGTAGGGGCGGGACAGAACTACGAGCAGTACTTC | CASSVGAGQNYEQYF
NA | TRBJ1-3 | NA | TRBV5-1 | TGCGCCTCCCGACGGGGGGCTCAGGAAAACACCATATATTTT | CASRRGAQENTIYF
NA | TRBJ2-1 | NA | TRBV25-1 | TGTGCCAGCAGTGCGCAGAGGGGAGACGGATACAATGAGCAGTTCTTC | CASSAQRGDGYNEQFF
NA | TRBJ2-7 | once | TRBV7-9 | TGTGCCAGCAGCTCTTTCTACGAGCAGTACTTC | CASSSFYEQYF
NA | TRBJ2-1 | few | TRBV19 | TGTGCCAGTAGTATCCCTCTTGGGGGGCGCCCCTACAATGAGCAGTTCTTC | CASSIPLGGRPYNEQFF
NA | TRBJ2-3 | NA | TRBV7-2 | TGTGCCAGCAGCTTAACCCCAGATACGCAGTATTTT | CASSLTPDTQYF
TRBD2 | TRBJ2-1 | NA | TRBV7-9 | TGTGCCAGCAGCTTTCGCGGGGGGGAATACAATGAGCAGTTCTTC | CASSFRGGEYNEQFF
NA | TRBJ2-6 | NA | TRBV2 | TGTGCCAGCAGTTCTAGGCAGGCTGGGGCCAACGTCCTGACTTTC | CASSSRQAGANVLTF
TRBD1 | TRBJ1-1 | NA | TRBV25-1 | TGTGCCAGCAGTCCTACTCAGGGGGCGACTGAAGCTTTCTTT | CASSPTQGATEAFF
TRBD2 | TRBJ2-5 | NA | TRBV29-1 | TGCAGCGTTGAAGATGCGACTAGCGGGTGGACGGGCCAAGAGACCCAGTACTTC | CSVEDATSGWTGQETQYF
TRBD2 | TRBJ2-1 | once | TRBV7-2 | TGTGCCAGCAGCTTAGATCCCCTAGCGGTCTACAATGAGCAGTTCTTC | CASSLDPLAVYNEQFF
TRBD2 | TRBJ2-7 | NA | TRBV5-5 | TGTGCCAGCAGCCCACGGGCTAGCGGGGGTGTAGGCTACGAGCAGTACTTC | CASSPRASGGVGYEQYF
NA | TRBJ2-3 | NA | TRBV7-2 | TGTGCCAGCAGCTTAGCGGGGGCTAGGGCAGATACGCAGTATTTT | CASSLAGARADTQYF
TRBD1 | TRBJ1-4 | NA | TRBV6-5 | TGTGCCAGCAGGAGGGACAGGGCGGAAAAACTGTTTTTT | CASRRDRAEKLFF
NA | TRBJ2-2 | NA | TRBV11-2 | TGTGCCAGCAGCGCCGGACTAACCGGGGAGCTGTTTTTT | CASSAGLTGELFF
NA | TRBJ2-7 | NA | TRBV5-1 | TGCGCCAGCAGCTTGAGTCAGGGTTACGAGCAGTACTTC | CASSLSQGYEQYF
NA | TRBJ1-5 | NA | TRBV7-9 | TGTGCCAGCAGACCTAGAGATAGCAATCAGCCCCAGCATTTT | CASRPRDSNQPQHF
TRBD1 | TRBJ1-5 | NA | TRBV29-1 | TGCAGCGTTCCTGACAGGGCATACGGCAATCAGCCCCAGCATTTT | CSVPDRAYGNQPQHF
TRBD2 | TRBJ2-2 | few | TRBV5-1 | TGCGCCAGCAGCTTGGCCCTAGCGGGGGCCGGGGAGCTGTTTTTT | CASSLALAGAGELFF
NA | TRBJ1-5 | NA | TRBV15 | TGTGCCACCAGCAGCCCCTTGCCAAATCAGCCCCAGCATTTT | CATSSPLPNQPQHF
TRBD2 | TRBJ2-5 | NA | TRBV2 | TGTGCCAGCAGCTCTAATAGCGGGATCCAAGAGACCCAGTACTTC | CASSSNSGIQETQYF
NA | TRBJ1-1 | NA | TRBV7-8 | TGTGCCAGCAGAAAAGCCGGGACACAAAACACTGAAGCTTTCTTT | CASRKAGTQNTEAFF
TRBD1 | TRBJ1-4 | NA | TRBV18 | TGTGCCAGCTCAAGTGACAGGGGGACAACTAATGAAAAACTGTTTTTT | CASSSDRGTTNEKLFF
NA | TRBJ2-1 | NA | TRBV11-2 | TGTGCCAGCAGCTCCCATAGGGGTAGACGAGTATCCTACAATGAGCAGTTCTTC | CASSSHRGRRVSYNEQFF
TRBD1 | TRBJ1-4 | NA | TRBV13 | TGTGCCAGCAGCTTGCGACAGGGAGGAGAAAAACTGTTTTTT | CASSLRQGGEKLFF
NA | TRBJ1-2 | NA | TRBV27 | TGTGCCAGCAGGTCCGGGACACTAGAGCATATCTATGGCTACACCTTC | CASRSGTLEHIYGYTF
NA | TRBJ2-7 | NA | TRBV29-1 | TGCAGCGTTGAAGATTCCACATTCAAGCAGTACTTC | CSVEDSTFKQYF
NA | TRBJ2-1 | NA | TRBV9 | TGTGCCAGCAGCGTAGCGACAGGCGATGAGCAGTTCTTC | CASSVATGDEQFF
NA | TRBJ2-7 | NA | TRBV2 | TGTGCCAGTGAGGGGTCAGGGTTCCAGTACTTC | CASEGSGFQYF
NA | TRBJ1-6 | NA | TRBV9 | TGTGCCAGCAGCGTGGAGGGGATGAATTCACCCCTCCACTTT | CASSVEGMNSPLHF
NA | TRBJ1-6 | NA | TRBV14 | TGTGCCAGCAGCCAAGATGAAGGAAGGACCCTCCACTTT | CASSQDEGRTLHF
NA | TRBJ1-5 | NA | TRBV6-5 | TGTGCCAGCTGGGAAAGCAATCAGCCCCAGCATTTT | CASWESNQPQHF
NA | TRBJ2-1 | NA | TRBV5-6 | TGTGCCAGCAGCTTGCAGGGGCTGACGTACAATGAGCAGTTCTTC | CASSLQGLTYNEQFF
NA | TRBJ1-1 | NA | TRBV2 | TGTGCCAGCAGACTGACAGCCCTTGGGACTGAAGCTTTCTTT | CASRLTALGTEAFF
NA | TRBJ1-1 | NA | TRBV11-3 | TGTGCCAGCAGCTTGTTCCCGAACACTGAAGCTTTCTTT | CASSLFPNTEAFF
TRBD1 | TRBJ2-7 | NA | TRBV27 | TGTGCCAGCAGACGGACAGGGGCCTACGAGCAGTACTTC | CASRRTGAYEQYF
TRBD1 | TRBJ1-1 | NA | TRBV19 | TGTGCCAGTAGTATCTGGACAGGGGGCTTCACTGAAGCTTTCTTT | CASSIWTGGFTEAFF
TRBD1 | TRBJ2-7 | few | TRBV4-2 | TGTGCCAGCAGCCGAACCGCACAGGGGGCAATAACCTACGAGCAGTACTTC | CASSRTAQGAITYEQYF
TRBD1 | TRBJ1-1 | NA | TRBV5-1 | TGCGCCAGCCAACCCGGAGGGACAGGGGAAGAAGCTTTCTTT | CASQPGGTGEEAFF
TRBD1 | TRBJ2-7 | NA | TRBV27 | TGTGCCAGCAGCTATGGGACAGGCTACACCTACGAGCAGTACTTC | CASSYGTGYTYEQYF
NA | TRBJ2-7 | few | TRBV7-2 | TGTGCCAGCAGCTTGGCGGGCAATTACGAGCAGTACTTC | CASSLAGNYEQYF
TRBD1 | TRBJ1-2 | NA | TRBV7-2 | TGTGCCAGCAGGACAAGGGGACAGGGTGTCTGGGGCACCTTC | CASRTRGQGVWGTF
TRBD2 | TRBJ2-5 | NA | TRBV18 | TGTGCCAGCTCACCCCAGCGGGGCCGGGGCCAAGAGACCCAGTACTTC | CASSPQRGRGQETQYF
NA | TRBJ1-3 | NA | TRBV6-1 | TGTGCCAGCAGTGACGGTCAGCACTCTGGAAACACCATATATTTT | CASSDGQHSGNTIYF
NA | TRBJ1-1 | NA | TRBV5-1 | TGCGCCAGCAGCTTTATGGGGGGTGTCACTGAAGCTTTCTTT | CASSFMGGVTEAFF
NA | TRBJ1-5 | NA | TRBV7-2 | TGTGCCAGCAGCTTAAGGGGCTCTGGTATGGGAGAGCCCCAGCATTTT | CASSLRGSGMGEPQHF
NA | TRBJ1-4 | NA | TRBV6-6 | TGTGCCAGCTTTTACCCAACTAATGAAAAACTGTTTTTT | CASFYPTNEKLFF